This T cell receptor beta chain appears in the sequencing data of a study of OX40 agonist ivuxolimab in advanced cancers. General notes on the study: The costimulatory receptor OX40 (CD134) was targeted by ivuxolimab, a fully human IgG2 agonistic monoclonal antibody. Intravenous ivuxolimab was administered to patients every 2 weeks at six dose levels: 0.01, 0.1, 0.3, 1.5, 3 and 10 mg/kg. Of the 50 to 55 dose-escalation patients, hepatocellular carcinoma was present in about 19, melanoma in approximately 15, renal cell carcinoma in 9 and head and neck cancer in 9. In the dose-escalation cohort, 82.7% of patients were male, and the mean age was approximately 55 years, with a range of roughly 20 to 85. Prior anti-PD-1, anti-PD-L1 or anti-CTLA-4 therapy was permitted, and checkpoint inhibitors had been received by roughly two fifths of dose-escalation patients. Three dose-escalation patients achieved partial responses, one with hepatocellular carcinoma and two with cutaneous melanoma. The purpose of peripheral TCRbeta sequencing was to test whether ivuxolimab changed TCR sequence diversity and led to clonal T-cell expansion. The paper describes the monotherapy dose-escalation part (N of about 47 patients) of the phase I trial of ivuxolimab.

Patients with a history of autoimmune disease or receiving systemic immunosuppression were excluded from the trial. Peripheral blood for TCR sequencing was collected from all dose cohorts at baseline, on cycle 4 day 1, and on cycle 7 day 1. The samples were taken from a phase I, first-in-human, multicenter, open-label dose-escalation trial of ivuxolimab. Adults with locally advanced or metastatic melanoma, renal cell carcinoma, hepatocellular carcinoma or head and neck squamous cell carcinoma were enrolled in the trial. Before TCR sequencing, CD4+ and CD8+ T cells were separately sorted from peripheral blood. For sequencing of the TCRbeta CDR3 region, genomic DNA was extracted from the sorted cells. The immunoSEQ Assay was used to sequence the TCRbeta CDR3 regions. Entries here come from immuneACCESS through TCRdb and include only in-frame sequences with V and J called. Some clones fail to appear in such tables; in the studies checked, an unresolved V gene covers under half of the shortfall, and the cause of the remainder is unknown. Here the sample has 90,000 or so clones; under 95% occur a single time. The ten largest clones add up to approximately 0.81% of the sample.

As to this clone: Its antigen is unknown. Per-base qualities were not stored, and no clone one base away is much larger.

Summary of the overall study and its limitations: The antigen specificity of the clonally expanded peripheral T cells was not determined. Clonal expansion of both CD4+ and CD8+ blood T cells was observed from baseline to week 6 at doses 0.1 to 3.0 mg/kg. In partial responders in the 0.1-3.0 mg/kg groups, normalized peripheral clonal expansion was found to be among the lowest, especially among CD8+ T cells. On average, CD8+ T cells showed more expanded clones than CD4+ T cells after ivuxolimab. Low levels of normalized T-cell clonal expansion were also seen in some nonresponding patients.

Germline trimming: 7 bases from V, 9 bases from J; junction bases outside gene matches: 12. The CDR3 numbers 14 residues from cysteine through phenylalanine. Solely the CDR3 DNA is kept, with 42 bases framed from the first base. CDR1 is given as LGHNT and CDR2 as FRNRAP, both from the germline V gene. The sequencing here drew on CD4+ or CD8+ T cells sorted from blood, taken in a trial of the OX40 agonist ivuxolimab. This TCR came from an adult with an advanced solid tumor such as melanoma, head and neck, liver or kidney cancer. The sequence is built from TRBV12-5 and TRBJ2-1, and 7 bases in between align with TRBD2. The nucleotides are TGTGCTAGTGCCAACAAACTACGGGAGGCTGAGCAGTTCTTC. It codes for CASANKLREAEQFF.